This T cell receptor beta chain was sequenced in a study of shared clonotypes between healthy human individuals. The wider study: The people who gave samples were two women and three men aged 18 to 49.

This CDR3 contains 14 residues. Germline V lookup: CDR1 SGHDT, CDR2 YYEEEE. Between the trimmed V and J ends, which lost 3 bases and 7 bases, there was a span of 17 bases. Naive-designated CD8 cells lacked CD45RO, were positively enriched for CCR7, and omitted terminally differentiated effector memory CD45RA+ cells. The assay was immunoSEQ multiplex PCR, and TCRdb's table has in-frame clones only and misses some. Of around 2,100,000 clones listed, about 95% were seen once; the top ten hold approximately 1%. Sequenced sample: naive CD8+ T cells sorted from blood. The gene calls are TRBV5-6 and TRBJ2-7; D may match TRBD1 or TRBD2 (5 bases each). The receptor was derived from a man aged 18 to 30 in good health. CDR3 residues: CASSWGLEVWEQYF. The CDR3, as DNA: TGTGCCAGCAGCTGGGGGTTGGAGGTTTGGGAGCAGTACTTC.